This T cell receptor (beta chain) was identified during a study of T cells after yellow fever vaccination. Overall study: Preparation used SMART-Seq v4 Ultra Low Input for the low-cell-number fractions.

Germline V gene lookup returns CDR1 SGHVS and CDR2 FQNEAQ. J lost 8 bases, V lost 5 bases, and 9 bases had no gene match. This CDR3 region has 14 residues. Study conclusions and caveats: The appearance of a small share of clonotypes in both CD4 and CD8 compartments was observed. A faster peak, day 5 versus 15, was reached by the weaker secondary response.

On this clonotype: The antigen is unknown.

TCRdb reanalysed the 5' RACE reads using MiXCR and keeps one entry per CDR3 protein. Of about 300,000 distinct CDR3 sequences listed, approximately 10% are singletons. The sequence was collected from a man aged 18-30 years who received the YFV17D yellow fever vaccine. The rearrangement uses TRBV7-8 and TRBJ1-3; 7 nucleotides agree with TRBD1. Sample: CD4+ T cells sorted from PBMCs, taken 5 days after the yellow fever booster vaccination. The DNA of the CDR3 is TGTGCCAGCAGCCCACTAGACAGGGACCACACCATATATTTT. It is translated as CASSPLDRDHTIYF.